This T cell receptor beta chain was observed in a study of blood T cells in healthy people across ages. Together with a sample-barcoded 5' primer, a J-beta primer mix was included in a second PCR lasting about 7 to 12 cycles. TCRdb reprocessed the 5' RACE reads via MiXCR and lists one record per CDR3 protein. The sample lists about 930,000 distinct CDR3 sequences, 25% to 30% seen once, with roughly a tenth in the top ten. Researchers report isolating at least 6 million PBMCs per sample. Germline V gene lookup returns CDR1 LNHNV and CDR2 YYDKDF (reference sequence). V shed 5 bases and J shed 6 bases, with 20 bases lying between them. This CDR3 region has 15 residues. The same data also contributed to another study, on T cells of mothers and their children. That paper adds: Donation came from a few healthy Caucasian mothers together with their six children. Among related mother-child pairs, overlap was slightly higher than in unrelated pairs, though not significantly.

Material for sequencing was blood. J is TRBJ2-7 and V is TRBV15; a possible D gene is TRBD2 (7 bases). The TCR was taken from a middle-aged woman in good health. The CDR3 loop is CATSPSRGRGAEQYF. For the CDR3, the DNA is TGTGCCACCAGCCCATCAAGGGGACGGGGGGCCGAGCAGTACTTC.